This note documents a single T cell receptor (beta chain) sequence. Per the authors' pipeline: Reference gene primers were amplified, and this amplification served to estimate nucleated cell counts. Assay: immunoSEQ multiplex PCR; the TCRdb copy retains only in-frame clones and omits some. V, J and clone size are taken as reported in that table, and D and trimming were inferred from the DNA itself. This sample has 150,000 or so clones, with roughly 73% found just once. These data come from a study of blood T cell repertoires in COVID-19. Across the study: From the United States, Italy and Spain came samples of acute and convalescent COVID-19. T cells, B-cell-depleted T cells, or PBMCs supplied cDNA or gDNA.

The sample consisted of peripheral blood. This receptor was taken from a woman aged 50 to 65 with active or convalescent COVID-19.

The CDR3 region has the DNA TGTGCCAGCAGTCCCCGTATAGCGGGGGGGGACAATGAGCAGTTCTTC. Encoded protein: CASSPRIAGGDNEQFF. The chain combines TRBV27 with TRBJ2-1; the match to TRBD2 covers 11 bases. The junction had 8 bases not matched to a gene; V was cut back by 5 bases and J by 5 bases. CDR3 length equals 16 residues. The germline gives CDR1 MNHEY, CDR2 SMNVEV (reference sequence).